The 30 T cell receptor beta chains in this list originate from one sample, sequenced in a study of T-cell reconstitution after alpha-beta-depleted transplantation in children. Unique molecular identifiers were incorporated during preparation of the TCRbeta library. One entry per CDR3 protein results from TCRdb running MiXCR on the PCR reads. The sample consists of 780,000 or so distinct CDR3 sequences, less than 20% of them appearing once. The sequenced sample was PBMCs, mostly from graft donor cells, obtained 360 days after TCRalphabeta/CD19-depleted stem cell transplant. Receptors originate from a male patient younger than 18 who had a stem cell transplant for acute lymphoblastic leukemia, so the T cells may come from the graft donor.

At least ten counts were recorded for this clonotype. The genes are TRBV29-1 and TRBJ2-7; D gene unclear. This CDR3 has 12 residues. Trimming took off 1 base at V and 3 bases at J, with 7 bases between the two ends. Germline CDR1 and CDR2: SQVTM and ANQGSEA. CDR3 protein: CSVEGRSYEQYF. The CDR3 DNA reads TGCAGCGTTGAAGGACGGAGCTACGAGCAGTACTTC.

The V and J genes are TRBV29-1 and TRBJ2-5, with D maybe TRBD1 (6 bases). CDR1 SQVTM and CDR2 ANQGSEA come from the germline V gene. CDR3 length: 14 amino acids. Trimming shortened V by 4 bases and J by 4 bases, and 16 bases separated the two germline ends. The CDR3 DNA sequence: TGCAGCGTTGGAAGGGGGATGGCCCGAGAGACCCAGTACTTC. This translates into CSVGRGMARETQYF.

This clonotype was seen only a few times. The chain's CDR3 is CASSSRTSGRARGTQYF. DNA of the CDR3: TGTGCCAGCAGCTCCCGGACTAGCGGGAGGGCAAGGGGTACGCAGTATTTT. The gene calls are TRBV7-6 and TRBJ2-3, with 15 bases fitting TRBD2. The germline gives CDR1 SGHVS, CDR2 FNYEAQ. This CDR3 has 17 amino acids. The ends lost 4 bases at V and 8 bases at J; junction bases unmatched: 10.

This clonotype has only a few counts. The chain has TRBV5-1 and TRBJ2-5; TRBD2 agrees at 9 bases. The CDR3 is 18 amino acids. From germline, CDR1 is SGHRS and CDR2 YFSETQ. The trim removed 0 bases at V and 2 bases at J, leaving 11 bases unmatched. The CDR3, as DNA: TGCGCCAGCAGCTTGGGTATCCTAGCGGGAAACCGGCAAGAGACCCAGTACTTC. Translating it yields CASSLGILAGNRQETQYF.

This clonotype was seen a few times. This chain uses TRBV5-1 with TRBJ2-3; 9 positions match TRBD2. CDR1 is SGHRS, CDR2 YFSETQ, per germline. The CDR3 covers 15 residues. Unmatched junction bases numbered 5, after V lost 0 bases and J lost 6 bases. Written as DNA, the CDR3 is TGCGCCAGCAGCTTGGGAGCGGGAGGAGGGGATACGCAGTATTTT. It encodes CASSLGAGGGDTQYF.

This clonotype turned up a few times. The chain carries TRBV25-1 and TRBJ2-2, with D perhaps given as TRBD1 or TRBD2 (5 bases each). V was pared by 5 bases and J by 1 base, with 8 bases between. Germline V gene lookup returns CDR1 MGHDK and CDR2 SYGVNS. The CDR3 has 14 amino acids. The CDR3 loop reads CASSRGENTGELFF. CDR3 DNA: TGTGCCAGCAGTCGAGGGGAGAACACCGGGGAGCTGTTTTTT.

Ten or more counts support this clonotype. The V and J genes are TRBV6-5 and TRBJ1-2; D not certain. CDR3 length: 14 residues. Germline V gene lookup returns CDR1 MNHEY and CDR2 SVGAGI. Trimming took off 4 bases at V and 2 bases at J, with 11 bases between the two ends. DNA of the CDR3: TGTGCCAGCAGTTTCGGGTCCTCCAACTATGGCTACACCTTC. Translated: CASSFGSSNYGYTF.

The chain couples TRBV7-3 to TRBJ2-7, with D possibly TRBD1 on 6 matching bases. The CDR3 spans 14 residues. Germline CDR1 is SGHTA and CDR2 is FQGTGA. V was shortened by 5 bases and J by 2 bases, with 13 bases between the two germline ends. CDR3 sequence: CASSPGQSTYEQYF. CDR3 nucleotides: TGTGCCAGCAGCCCCGGACAGTCGACCTACGAGCAGTACTTC.

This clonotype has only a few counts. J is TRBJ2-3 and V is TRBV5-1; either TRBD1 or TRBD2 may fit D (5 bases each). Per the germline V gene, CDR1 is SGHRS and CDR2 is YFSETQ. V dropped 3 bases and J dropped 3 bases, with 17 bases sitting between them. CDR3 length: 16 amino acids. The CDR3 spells CASSSTPGPRTDTQYF. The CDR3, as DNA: TGCGCCAGCAGCTCTACTCCGGGGCCCCGGACAGATACGCAGTATTTT.

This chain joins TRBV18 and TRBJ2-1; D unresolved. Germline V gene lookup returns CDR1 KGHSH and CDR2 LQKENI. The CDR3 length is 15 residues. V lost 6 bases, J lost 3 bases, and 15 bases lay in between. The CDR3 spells CASSPDFDNYNEQFF. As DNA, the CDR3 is TGTGCCAGCTCGCCAGATTTCGACAACTACAATGAGCAGTTCTTC.

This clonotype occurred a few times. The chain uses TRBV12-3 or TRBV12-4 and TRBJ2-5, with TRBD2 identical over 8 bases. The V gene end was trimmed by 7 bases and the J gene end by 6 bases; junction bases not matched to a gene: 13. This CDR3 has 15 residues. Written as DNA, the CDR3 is TGTGCCAGCACCGACAGCGGGGGCCTCAGCCAGACCCAGTACTTC. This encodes CASTDSGGLSQTQYF.

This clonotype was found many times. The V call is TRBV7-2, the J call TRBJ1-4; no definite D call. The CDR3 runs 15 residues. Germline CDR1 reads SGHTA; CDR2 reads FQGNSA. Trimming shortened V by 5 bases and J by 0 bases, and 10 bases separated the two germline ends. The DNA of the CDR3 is TGTGCCAGCAGCCTGGACGGAGCAACTAATGAAAAACTGTTTTTT. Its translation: CASSLDGATNEKLFF.

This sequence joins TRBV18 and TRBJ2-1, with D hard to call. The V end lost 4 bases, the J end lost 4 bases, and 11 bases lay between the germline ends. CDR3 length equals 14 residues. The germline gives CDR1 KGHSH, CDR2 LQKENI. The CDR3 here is CASSLSRPYNEQFF. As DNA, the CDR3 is TGTGCCAGCTCACTATCCCGCCCGTACAATGAGCAGTTCTTC. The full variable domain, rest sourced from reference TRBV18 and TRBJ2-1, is NAGVMQNPRHLVRRRGQEARLRCSPMKGHSHVYWYRQLPEEGLKFMVYLQKENIIDESGMPKERFSAEFPKEGPSILRIQQVVRGDSAAYFCASSLSRPYNEQFFGPGTRLTVL.

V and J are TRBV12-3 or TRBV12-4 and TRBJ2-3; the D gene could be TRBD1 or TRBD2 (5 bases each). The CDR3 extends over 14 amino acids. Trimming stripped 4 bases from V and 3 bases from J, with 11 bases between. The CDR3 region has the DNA TGTGCCAGCAGTTCGGGGCCCGTGACAGATACGCAGTATTTT. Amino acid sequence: CASSSGPVTDTQYF.

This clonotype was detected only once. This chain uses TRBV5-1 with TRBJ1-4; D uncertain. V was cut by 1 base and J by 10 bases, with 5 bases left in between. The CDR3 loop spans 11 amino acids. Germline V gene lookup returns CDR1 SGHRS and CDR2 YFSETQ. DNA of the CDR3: TGCGCCAGCAGCTTGAAGGGAAAACTGTTTTTT. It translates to CASSLKGKLFF.

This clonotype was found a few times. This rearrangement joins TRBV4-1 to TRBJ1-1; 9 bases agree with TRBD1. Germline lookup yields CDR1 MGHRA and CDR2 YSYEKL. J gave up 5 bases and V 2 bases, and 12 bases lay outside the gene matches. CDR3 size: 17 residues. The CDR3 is CASSQLRGTGSWTEAFF. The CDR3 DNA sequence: TGCGCCAGCAGCCAACTACGCGGGACAGGGTCGTGGACTGAAGCTTTCTTT.

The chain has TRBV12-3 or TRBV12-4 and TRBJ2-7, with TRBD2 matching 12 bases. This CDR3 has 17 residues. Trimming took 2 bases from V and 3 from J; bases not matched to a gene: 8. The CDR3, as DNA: TGTGCCAGCAGTTTAAAAGGGACTAGCGGGTATAGCTACGAGCAGTACTTC. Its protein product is CASSLKGTSGYSYEQYF.

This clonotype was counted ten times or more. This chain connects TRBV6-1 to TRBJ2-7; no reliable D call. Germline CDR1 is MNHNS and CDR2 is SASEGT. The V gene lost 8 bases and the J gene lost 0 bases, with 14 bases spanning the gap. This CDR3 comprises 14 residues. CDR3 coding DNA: TGTGCCAGCCGGCCCGACCTGAGCTCCTACGAGCAGTACTTC. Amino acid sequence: CASRPDLSSYEQYF.

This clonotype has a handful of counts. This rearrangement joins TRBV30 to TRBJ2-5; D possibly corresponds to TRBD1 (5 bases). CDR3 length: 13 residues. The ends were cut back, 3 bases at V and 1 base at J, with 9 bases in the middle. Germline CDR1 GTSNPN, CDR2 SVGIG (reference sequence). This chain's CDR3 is CAWRRQFQETQYF. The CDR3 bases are TGTGCCTGGAGGAGACAGTTCCAAGAGACCCAGTACTTC.

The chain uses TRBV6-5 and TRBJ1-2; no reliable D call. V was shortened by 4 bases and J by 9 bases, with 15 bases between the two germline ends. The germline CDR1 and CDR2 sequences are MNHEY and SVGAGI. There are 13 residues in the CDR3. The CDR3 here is CASSSDIHDCYTF. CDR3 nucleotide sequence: TGTGCCAGCAGTTCAGACATACACGATTGCTACACCTTC.

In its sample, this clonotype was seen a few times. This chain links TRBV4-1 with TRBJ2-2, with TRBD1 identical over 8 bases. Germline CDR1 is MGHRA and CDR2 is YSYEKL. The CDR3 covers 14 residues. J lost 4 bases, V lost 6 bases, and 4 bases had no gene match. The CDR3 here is CASRDRALTGELFF. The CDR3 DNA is TGCGCCAGCAGGGACAGGGCCCTCACCGGGGAGCTGTTTTTT.

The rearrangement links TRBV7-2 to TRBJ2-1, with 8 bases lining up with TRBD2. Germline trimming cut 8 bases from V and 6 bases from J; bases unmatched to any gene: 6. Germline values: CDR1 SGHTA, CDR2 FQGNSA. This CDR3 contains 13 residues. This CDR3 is CASGSGGINEQFF. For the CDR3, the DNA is TGTGCCAGCGGGAGCGGGGGCATCAATGAGCAGTTCTTC.

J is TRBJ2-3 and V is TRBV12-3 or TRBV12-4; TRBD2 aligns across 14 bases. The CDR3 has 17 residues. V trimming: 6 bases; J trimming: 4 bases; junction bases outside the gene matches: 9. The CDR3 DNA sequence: TGTGCCAGCAGCGGACTAGCGGGAGGTGAAAGCCCAGATACGCAGTATTTT. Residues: CASSGLAGGESPDTQYF.

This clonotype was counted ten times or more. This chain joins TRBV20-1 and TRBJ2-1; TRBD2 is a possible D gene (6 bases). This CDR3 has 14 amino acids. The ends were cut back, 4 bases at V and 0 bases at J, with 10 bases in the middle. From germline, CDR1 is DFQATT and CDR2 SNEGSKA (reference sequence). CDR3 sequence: CSANAGSSYNEQFF. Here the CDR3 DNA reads TGCAGTGCTAATGCGGGGAGCTCCTACAATGAGCAGTTCTTC.

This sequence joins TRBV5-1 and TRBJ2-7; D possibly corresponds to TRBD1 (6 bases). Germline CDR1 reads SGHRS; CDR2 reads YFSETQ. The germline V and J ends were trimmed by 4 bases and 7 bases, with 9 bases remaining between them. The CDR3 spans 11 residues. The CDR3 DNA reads TGCGCCAGCAGCACTGACAGGGAGCAGTACTTC. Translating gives CASSTDREQYF. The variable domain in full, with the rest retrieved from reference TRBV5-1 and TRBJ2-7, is KAGVTQTPRYLIKTRGQQVTLSCSPISGHRSVSWYQQTPGQGLQFLFEYFSETQRNKGNFPGRFSGRQFSNSRSEMNVSTLELGDSALYLCASSTDREQYFGPGTRLTVT.

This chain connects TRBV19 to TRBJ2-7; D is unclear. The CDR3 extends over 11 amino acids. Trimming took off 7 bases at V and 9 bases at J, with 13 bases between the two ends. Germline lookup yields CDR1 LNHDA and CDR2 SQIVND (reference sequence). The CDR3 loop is CASTGYNVQYF. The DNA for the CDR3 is TGTGCCAGTACCGGCTATAACGTGCAGTACTTC. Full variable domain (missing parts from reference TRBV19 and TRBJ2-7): DGGITQSPKYLFRKEGQNVTLSCEQNLNHDAMYWYRQDPGQGLRLIYYSQIVNDFQKGDIAEGYSVSREKKESFPLTVTSAQKNPTAFYLCASTGYNVQYFGPGTRLTVT.

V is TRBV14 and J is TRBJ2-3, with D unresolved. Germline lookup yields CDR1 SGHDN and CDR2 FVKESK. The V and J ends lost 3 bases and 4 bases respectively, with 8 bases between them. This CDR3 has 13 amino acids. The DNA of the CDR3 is TGTGCCAGCAGCCACGACTTGGCAGATACGCAGTATTTT. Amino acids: CASSHDLADTQYF.

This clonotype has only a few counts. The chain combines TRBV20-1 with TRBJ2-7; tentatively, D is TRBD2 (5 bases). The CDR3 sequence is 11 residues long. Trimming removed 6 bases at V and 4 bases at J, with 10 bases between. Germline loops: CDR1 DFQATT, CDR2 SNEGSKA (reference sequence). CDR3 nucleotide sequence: TGCAGTGCCGGGGTGGGGTACGAGCAGTACTTC. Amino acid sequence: CSAGVGYEQYF.

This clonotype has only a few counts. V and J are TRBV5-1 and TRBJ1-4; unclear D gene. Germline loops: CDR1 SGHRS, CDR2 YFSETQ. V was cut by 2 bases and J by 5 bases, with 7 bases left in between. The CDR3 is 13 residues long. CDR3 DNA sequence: TGCGCCAGCAGCTTTTCTTGGAATGAAAAACTGTTTTTT. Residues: CASSFSWNEKLFF.

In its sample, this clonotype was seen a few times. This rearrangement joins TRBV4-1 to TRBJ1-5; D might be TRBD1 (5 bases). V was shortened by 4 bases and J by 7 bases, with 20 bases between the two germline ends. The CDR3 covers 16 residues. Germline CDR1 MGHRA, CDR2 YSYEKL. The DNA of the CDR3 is TGCGCCAGCAGCCGCCAAACCGGGGCAACGGGGCAGCCCCAGCATTTT. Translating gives CASSRQTGATGQPQHF.